In this sample, the clone carrying this T cell receptor beta chain turned up a few times. Per the study methods: For nucleated cells, counts were estimated from reference gene primer amplification. The table came from immunoSEQ multiplex PCR; TCRdb's copy has only in-frame clones and leaves some out. The D gene and trimming were derived from the DNA, and the V and J assignments and clone size from that table. The sample carries 300,000 or so clones, around 81% recorded once. Germline CDR1 SNHLY, CDR2 FYNNEI. The germline V and J ends were trimmed by 8 bases and 4 bases, with 20 bases remaining between them. This CDR3 comprises 15 residues. The data were taken from a study of blood T cell repertoires in COVID-19. Study-wide context: The samples span acute and convalescent COVID-19 from the United States, Italy and Spain. The cDNA or gDNA used as material had been derived from T cells, B-cell-depleted T cells, or PBMCs.

The sequencing sample was made of peripheral blood. The chain links TRBV2 to TRBJ1-2; tentatively, D is TRBD1 (5 bases). This sequence was found in a woman aged 45-59 years with active or convalescent COVID-19. CDR3 nucleotide sequence: TGTGCCAGCGCCCCGGGGGGTCGCGGAGTCTATGGCTACACCTTC. Its translation is CASAPGGRGVYGYTF. Using reference TRBV2 and TRBJ1-2 for the parts outside the CDR3, the full variable domain is EPEVTQTPSHQVTQMGQEVILRCVPISNHLYFYWYRQILGQKVEFLVSFYNNEISEKSEIFDDQFSVERPDGSNFTLKIRSTKLEDSAMYFCASAPGGRGVYGYTFGSGTRLTVV.